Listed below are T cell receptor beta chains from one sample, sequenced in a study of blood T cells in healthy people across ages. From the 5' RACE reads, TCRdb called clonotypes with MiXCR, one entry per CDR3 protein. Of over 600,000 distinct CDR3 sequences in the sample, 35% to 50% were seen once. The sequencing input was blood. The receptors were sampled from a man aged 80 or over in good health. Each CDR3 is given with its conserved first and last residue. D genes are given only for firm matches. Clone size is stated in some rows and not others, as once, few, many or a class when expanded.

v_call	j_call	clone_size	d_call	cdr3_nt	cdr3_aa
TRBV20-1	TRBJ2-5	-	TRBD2	TGCAGTGCTGGGACTAGCGGGAGGATGAGGGAGCAGTACTTC	CSAGTSGRMREQYF
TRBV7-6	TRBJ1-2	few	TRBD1	TGTGCCAGCAGCTCGGGACAGGGGGCTTTCTATGGCTACACCTTC	CASSSGQGAFYGYTF
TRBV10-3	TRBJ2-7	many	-	TGTGCCATCAGTTCAGGGGACGAGCAGTACTTC	CAISSGDEQYF
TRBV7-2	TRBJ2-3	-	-	TGTGCCAGCAGCGAAGGCTGGCACTCCCCCCATACGCAGTATTTT	CASSEGWHSPHTQYF
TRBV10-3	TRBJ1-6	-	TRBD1	TGTGCCATCCGGACAGGAGTAAGTTCACCCCTCCACTTT	CAIRTGVSSPLHF
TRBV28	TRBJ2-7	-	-	TGTGCCAGCAGTGCGATTGGATGGGACGAGCAGTACTTC	CASSAIGWDEQYF
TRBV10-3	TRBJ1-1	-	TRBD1	TGTGCCATCAGTGACAGGGGGCGGTTGAACACTGAAGCTTTCTTT	CAISDRGRLNTEAFF
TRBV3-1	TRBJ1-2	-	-	TGTGCCAGCAGCGGGACGCTCTATGGCTACACCTTC	CASSGTLYGYTF
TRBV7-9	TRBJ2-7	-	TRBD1	TGTGCCAGCAGCTTAATCGGACAGGGGTGGTACGAGCAGTACTTC	CASSLIGQGWYEQYF
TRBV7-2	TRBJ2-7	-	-	TGTGCCAGCAGCTTAGCCGGGGGGCGCCACGAGCAGTACTTC	CASSLAGGRHEQYF
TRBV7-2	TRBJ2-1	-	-	TGTGCCAGCAGCTTACAAGCGCTGGGGGCCCACGGTGAGCAGTTCTTC	CASSLQALGAHGEQFF